Included here is one TCR beta chain sequence, with context. These data belong to a study of blood T cell repertoires in COVID-19. Study details: Acute-phase and convalescent COVID-19 samples originated in the United States, Italy and Spain. T cells, B-cell-depleted T cells, or PBMCs supplied cDNA or gDNA.

Per the study methods: Reference gene primers were amplified, and this amplification served to estimate nucleated cell counts. Method: immunoSEQ multiplex PCR; TCRdb's copy keeps in-frame clones and lacks some. D and trimming come from the DNA, and the V and J calls and clone size come from that table. The sample holds around 35,000 clones, about 88% seen once. Per germline, CDR1 SSHAT and CDR2 FNYEAQ (reference sequence). The CDR3 has 12 residues. Trimming took 4 bases from V and 8 from J, leaving 9 bases between them. The V call is TRBV7-7, the J call TRBJ2-1, with D hard to call. The TCR was taken from a man in his sixties or seventies with acute or convalescent COVID-19. Sequencing was performed on peripheral blood. The CDR3 region is CASSSGGHEQFF. In DNA, the CDR3 is TGTGCCAGCAGCTCAGGTGGGCATGAGCAGTTCTTC.